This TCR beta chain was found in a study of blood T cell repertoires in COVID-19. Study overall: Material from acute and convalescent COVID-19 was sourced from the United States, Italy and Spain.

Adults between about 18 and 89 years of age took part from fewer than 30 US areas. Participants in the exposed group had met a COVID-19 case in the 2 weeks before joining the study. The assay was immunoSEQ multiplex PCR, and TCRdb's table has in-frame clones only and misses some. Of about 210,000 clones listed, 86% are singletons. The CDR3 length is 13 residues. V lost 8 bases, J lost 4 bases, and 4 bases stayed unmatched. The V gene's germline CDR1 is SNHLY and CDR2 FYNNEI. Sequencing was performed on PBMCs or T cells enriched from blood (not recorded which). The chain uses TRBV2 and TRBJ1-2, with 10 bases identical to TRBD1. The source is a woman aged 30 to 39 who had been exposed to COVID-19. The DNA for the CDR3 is TGTGCCAGCTTTGACAGGGGGCTCTATGGCTACACCTTC. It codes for CASFDRGLYGYTF.